The rows below give T cell receptor beta chains drawn from one sample of a study of cytomegalovirus exposure and HLA in healthy donors. Only in-frame clones appear in the TCRdb table, and some are missing; sequencing was by immunoSEQ multiplex PCR. The sample has about 140,000 clones; around 80% are singletons. Sample: PBMCs. Source of these receptors: a female donor in good health and CMV-seronegative. Each CDR3 is given with its conserved first and last residue. The D gene is left open where the match is weak. For some rows the clone size is stated as once, few or many, or as a class when expanded; others skip it.

CDR3aa: CATSRVGATNEKLFF
CDR3nt: TGTGCCACCAGCCGTGTCGGGGCAACTAATGAAAAACTGTTTTTT
abundance: .
v_gene: TRBV15
j_gene: TRBJ1-4
d_gene: .

CDR3aa: CASSISGGYTEAFF
CDR3nt: TGTGCCAGTAGTATCTCAGGGGGCTATACTGAAGCTTTCTTT
abundance: once
v_gene: TRBV19
j_gene: TRBJ1-1
d_gene: TRBD1

CDR3aa: CASTWRSGKPSYEQYF
CDR3nt: TGTGCCAGCACCTGGCGTAGCGGGAAACCGAGCTACGAGCAGTACTTC
abundance: .
v_gene: TRBV28
j_gene: TRBJ2-7
d_gene: TRBD2

CDR3aa: CSVVGLVNTGELFF
CDR3nt: TGCAGCGTTGTCGGACTAGTGAACACCGGGGAGCTGTTTTTT
abundance: .
v_gene: TRBV29-1
j_gene: TRBJ2-2
d_gene: TRBD2

CDR3aa: CASSIKGWNNEQFF
CDR3nt: TGTGCCAGTAGTATTAAGGGGTGGAACAATGAGCAGTTCTTC
abundance: .
v_gene: TRBV19
j_gene: TRBJ2-1
d_gene: .

CDR3aa: CASSEGTYTEAFF
CDR3nt: TGTGCCAGCAGTGAAGGGACATACACTGAAGCTTTCTTT
abundance: once
v_gene: TRBV6-1
j_gene: TRBJ1-1
d_gene: .

CDR3aa: CASSLFRDRVAEAFF
CDR3nt: TGCGCCAGCAGCTTGTTTCGCGACAGGGTGGCTGAAGCTTTCTTT
abundance: .
v_gene: TRBV5-1
j_gene: TRBJ1-1
d_gene: TRBD1

CDR3aa: CASTHRGRDEQFF
CDR3nt: TGTGCCAGCACCCACAGGGGGCGGGATGAGCAGTTCTTC
abundance: .
v_gene: TRBV5-6
j_gene: TRBJ2-1
d_gene: TRBD1

CDR3aa: CASSFQRVGNEQFF
CDR3nt: TGTGCCAGCAGTTTCCAGCGGGTGGGCAATGAGCAGTTCTTC
abundance: few
v_gene: TRBV27
j_gene: TRBJ2-1
d_gene: .

CDR3aa: CASRPTAYNEQFF
CDR3nt: TGTGCCAGCAGGCCGACAGCTTACAATGAGCAGTTCTTC
abundance: .
v_gene: TRBV6-5
j_gene: TRBJ2-1
d_gene: .

CDR3aa: CASSLGYAGVNTEAFF
CDR3nt: TGTGCCAGCAGCTTGGGGTACGCGGGGGTGAACACTGAAGCTTTCTTT
abundance: .
v_gene: TRBV5-6
j_gene: TRBJ1-1
d_gene: .

CDR3aa: CASSPSGTGTEGYTF
CDR3nt: TGTGCCAGTAGTCCCTCCGGGACAGGGACGGAAGGCTACACCTTC
abundance: .
v_gene: TRBV19
j_gene: TRBJ1-2
d_gene: TRBD1

CDR3aa: CASSQDGGLAGVDEQFF
CDR3nt: TGCGCCAGCAGCCAAGATGGGGGACTAGCGGGAGTGGATGAGCAGTTCTTC
abundance: .
v_gene: TRBV4-1
j_gene: TRBJ2-1
d_gene: TRBD2

CDR3aa: CASTNGNTEAFF
CDR3nt: TGCGCCAGTACCAACGGGAACACTGAAGCTTTCTTT
abundance: .
v_gene: TRBV5-1
j_gene: TRBJ1-1
d_gene: .

CDR3aa: CAISHVIGGVMNTEAFF
CDR3nt: TGTGCCATCAGTCACGTTATAGGGGGGGTTATGAACACTGAAGCTTTCTTT
abundance: .
v_gene: TRBV10-3
j_gene: TRBJ1-1
d_gene: .

CDR3aa: CASSQGLFNGYEQYF
CDR3nt: TGTGCCAGCAGCCAGGGACTTTTTAACGGGTACGAGCAGTACTTC
abundance: .
v_gene: TRBV7-6
j_gene: TRBJ2-7
d_gene: .

CDR3aa: CASSPMTDAGGPQHF
CDR3nt: TGTGCCAGCTCACCAATGACAGACGCCGGGGGGCCCCAGCATTTT
abundance: .
v_gene: TRBV18
j_gene: TRBJ1-5
d_gene: .

CDR3aa: CAIGQGSTEAFF
CDR3nt: TGTGCCATCGGCCAGGGGTCCACTGAAGCTTTCTTT
abundance: once
v_gene: TRBV10-3
j_gene: TRBJ1-1
d_gene: .

CDR3aa: CASSFPTGVGATDTQYF
CDR3nt: TGTGCCAGCAGTTTCCCCACCGGGGTGGGGGCCACAGATACGCAGTATTTT
abundance: .
v_gene: TRBV28
j_gene: TRBJ2-3
d_gene: .

CDR3aa: CASSLAQTSVDEQFF
CDR3nt: TGCGCCAGCAGCTTGGCCCAGACTAGTGTAGATGAGCAGTTCTTC
abundance: .
v_gene: TRBV5-1
j_gene: TRBJ2-1
d_gene: .

CDR3aa: CASSLYRTTNTEAFF
CDR3nt: TGTGCCAGCAGTTTATACAGGACAACGAACACTGAAGCTTTCTTT
abundance: .
v_gene: TRBV28
j_gene: TRBJ1-1
d_gene: .

CDR3aa: CASRCRQGEDKRSNQPQHF
CDR3nt: TGTGCAAGTCGCTGCAGACAGGGGGAAGATAAGCGGAGCAATCAGCCCCAGCATTTT
abundance: .
v_gene: TRBV12-2
j_gene: TRBJ1-5
d_gene: .

CDR3aa: CATRNRGQGAFEAFF
CDR3nt: TGTGCCACCCGAAACAGGGGACAGGGGGCTTTTGAAGCTTTCTTT
abundance: .
v_gene: TRBV6-5
j_gene: TRBJ1-1
d_gene: TRBD1

CDR3aa: CASSYSASGRAMELFF
CDR3nt: TGTGCCAGCAGTTACTCGGCTAGCGGGAGGGCTATGGAGCTGTTTTTT
abundance: .
v_gene: TRBV6-5
j_gene: TRBJ2-2
d_gene: TRBD2